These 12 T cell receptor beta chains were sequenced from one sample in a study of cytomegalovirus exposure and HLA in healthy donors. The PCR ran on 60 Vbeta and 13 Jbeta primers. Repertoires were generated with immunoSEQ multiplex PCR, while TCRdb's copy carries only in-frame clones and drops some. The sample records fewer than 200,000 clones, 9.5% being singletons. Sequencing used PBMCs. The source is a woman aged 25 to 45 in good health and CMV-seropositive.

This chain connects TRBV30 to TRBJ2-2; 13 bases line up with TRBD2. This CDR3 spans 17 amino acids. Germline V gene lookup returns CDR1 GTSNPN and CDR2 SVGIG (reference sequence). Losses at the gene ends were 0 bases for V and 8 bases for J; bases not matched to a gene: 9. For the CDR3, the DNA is TGTGCCTGGAGTGTGACGGGACTAGCGGGGCGACCTGGGGAGCTGTTTTTT. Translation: CAWSVTGLAGRPGELFF. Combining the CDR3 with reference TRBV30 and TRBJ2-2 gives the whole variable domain SQTIHQWPATLVQPVGSPLSLECTVEGTSNPNLYWYRQAAGRGLQLLFYSVGIGQISSEVPQNLSASRPQDRQFILSSKKLLLSDSGFYLCAWSVTGLAGRPGELFFGEGSRLTVL.

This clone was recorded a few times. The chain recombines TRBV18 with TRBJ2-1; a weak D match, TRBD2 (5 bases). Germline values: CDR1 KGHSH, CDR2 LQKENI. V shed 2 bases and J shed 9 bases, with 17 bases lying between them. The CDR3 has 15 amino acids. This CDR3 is CASSPEGPTWIEQFF. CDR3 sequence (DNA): TGTGCCAGCTCACCAGAGGGCCCAACGTGGATTGAGCAGTTCTTC.

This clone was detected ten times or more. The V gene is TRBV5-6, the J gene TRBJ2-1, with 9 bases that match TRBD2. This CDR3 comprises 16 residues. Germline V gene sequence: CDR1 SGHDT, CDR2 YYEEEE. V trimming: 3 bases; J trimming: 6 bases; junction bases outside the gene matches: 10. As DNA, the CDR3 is TGTGCCAGCAGCTCCCCGACTAGCGGCAGCCGCAATGAGCAGTTCTTC. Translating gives CASSSPTSGSRNEQFF.

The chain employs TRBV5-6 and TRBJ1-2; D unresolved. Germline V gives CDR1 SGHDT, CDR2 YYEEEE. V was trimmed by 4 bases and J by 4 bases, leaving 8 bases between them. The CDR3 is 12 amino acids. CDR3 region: CASSVAGYGYTF. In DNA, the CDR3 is TGTGCCAGCAGCGTGGCCGGCTATGGCTACACCTTC.

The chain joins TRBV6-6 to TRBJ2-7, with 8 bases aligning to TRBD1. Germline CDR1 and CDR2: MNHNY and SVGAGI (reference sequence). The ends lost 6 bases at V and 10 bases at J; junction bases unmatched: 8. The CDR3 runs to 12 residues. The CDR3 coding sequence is TGTGCCAGCAGCACCGGACAGGGTGAACAGTACTTC. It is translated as CASSTGQGEQYF.

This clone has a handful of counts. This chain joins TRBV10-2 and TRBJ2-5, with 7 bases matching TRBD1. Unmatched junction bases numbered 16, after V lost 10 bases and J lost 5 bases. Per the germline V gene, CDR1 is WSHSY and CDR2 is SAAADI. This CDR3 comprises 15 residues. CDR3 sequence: CATFTQTGPLETQYF. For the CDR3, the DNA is TGCGCCACCTTCACCCAGACAGGGCCCTTGGAGACCCAGTACTTC.

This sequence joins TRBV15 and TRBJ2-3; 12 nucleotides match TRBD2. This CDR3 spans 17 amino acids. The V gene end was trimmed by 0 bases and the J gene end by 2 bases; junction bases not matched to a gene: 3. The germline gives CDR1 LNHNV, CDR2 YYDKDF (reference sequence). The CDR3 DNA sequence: TGTGCCACCAGCAGAGAGTGGACTAGCGGGAACACAGATACGCAGTATTTT. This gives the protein CATSREWTSGNTDTQYF.

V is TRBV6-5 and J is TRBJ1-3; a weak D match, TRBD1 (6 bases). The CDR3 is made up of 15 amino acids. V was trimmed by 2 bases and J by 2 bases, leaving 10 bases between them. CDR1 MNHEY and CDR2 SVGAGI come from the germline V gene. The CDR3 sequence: CASSYGQTPGNTIYF. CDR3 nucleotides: TGTGCCAGCAGTTACGGACAGACTCCTGGAAACACCATATATTTT.

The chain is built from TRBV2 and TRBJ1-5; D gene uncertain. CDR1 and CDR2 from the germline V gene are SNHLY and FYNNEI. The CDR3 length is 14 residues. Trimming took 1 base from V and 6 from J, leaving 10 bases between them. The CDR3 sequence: CASSEVGSSQPQHF. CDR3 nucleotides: TGTGCCAGCAGTGAAGTAGGGAGTAGTCAGCCCCAGCATTTT.

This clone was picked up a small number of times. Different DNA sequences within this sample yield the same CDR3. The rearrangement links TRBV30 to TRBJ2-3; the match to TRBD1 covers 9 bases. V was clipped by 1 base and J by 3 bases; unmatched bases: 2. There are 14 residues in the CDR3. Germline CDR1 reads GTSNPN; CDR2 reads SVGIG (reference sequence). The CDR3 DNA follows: TGTGCCTGGAGTGCCGGGACAGGGACAGATACGCAGTATTTT. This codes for CAWSAGTGTDTQYF.

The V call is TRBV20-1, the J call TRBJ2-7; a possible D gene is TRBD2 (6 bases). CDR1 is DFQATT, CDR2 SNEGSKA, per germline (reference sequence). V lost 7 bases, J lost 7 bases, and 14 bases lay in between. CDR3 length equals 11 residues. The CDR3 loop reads CSGHNREEQYF. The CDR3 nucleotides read TGCAGTGGACATAATCGGGAGGAGCAGTACTTC.

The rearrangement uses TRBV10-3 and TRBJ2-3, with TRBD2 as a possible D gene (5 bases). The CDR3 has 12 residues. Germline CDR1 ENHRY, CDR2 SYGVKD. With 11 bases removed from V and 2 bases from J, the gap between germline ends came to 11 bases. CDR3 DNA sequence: TGTGCCTCCAGTCGGGACACAGATACGCAGTATTTT. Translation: CASSRDTDTQYF.